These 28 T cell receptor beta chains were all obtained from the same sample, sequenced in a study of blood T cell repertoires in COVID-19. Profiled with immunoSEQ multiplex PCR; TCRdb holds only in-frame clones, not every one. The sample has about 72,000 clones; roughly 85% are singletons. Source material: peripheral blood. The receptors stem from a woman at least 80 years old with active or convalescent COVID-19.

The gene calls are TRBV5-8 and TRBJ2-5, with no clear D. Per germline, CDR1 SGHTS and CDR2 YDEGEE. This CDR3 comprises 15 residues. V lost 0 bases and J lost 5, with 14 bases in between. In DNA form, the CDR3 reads TGTGCCAGCAGCTTGGGGCGCCAGGTAGACGAGACCCAGTACTTC. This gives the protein CASSLGRQVDETQYF.

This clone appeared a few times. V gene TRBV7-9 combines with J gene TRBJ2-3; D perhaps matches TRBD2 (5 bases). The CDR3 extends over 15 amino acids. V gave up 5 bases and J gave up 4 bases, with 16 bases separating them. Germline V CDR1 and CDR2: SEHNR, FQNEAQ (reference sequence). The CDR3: CASSPVLVLADTQYF. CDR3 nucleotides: TGTGCCAGCAGCCCGGTACTAGTCTTAGCAGATACGCAGTATTTT.

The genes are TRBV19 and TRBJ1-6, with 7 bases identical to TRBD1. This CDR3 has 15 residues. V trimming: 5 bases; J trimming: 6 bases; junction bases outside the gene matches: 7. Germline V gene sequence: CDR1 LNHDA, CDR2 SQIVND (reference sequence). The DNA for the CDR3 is TGTGCCAGTAGTGGACAGGCAATTGGTAATTCACCCCTCCACTTT. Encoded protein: CASSGQAIGNSPLHF. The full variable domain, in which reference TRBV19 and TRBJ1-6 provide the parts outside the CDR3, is DGGITQSPKYLFRKEGQNVTLSCEQNLNHDAMYWYRQDPGQGLRLIYYSQIVNDFQKGDIAEGYSVSREKKESFPLTVTSAQKNPTAFYLCASSGQAIGNSPLHFGNGTRLTVT.

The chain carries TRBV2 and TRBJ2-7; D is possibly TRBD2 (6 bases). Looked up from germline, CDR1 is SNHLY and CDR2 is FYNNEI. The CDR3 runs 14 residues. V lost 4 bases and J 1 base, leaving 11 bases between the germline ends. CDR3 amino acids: CASSVSGRSYEQYF. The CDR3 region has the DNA TGTGCCAGCAGTGTCTCGGGGAGGTCCTACGAGCAGTACTTC.

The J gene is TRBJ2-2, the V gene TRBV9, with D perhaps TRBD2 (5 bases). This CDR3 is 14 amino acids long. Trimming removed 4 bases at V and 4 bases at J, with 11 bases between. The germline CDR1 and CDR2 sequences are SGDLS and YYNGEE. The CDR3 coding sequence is TGTGCCAGCAGCCCGACGGACTTCACCGGGGAGCTGTTTTTT. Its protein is CASSPTDFTGELFF.

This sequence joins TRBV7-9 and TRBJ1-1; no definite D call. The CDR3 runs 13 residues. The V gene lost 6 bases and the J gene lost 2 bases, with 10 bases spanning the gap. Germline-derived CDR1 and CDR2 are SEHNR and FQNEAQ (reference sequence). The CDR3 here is CASSGGLNTEAFF. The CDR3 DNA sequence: TGTGCCAGCAGTGGCGGGCTTAACACTGAAGCTTTCTTT.

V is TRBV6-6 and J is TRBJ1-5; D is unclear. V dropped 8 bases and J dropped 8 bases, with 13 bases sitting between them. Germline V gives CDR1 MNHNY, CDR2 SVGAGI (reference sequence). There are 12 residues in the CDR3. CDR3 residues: CASAGLEEPQHF. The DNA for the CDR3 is TGTGCCAGCGCCGGACTGGAGGAGCCCCAGCATTTT.

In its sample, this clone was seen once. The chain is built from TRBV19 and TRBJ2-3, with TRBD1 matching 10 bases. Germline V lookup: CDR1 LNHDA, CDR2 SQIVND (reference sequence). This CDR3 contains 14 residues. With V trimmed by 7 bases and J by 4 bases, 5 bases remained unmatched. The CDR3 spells CASKRQGAADTQYF. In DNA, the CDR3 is TGTGCCAGTAAAAGACAGGGGGCGGCAGATACGCAGTATTTT.

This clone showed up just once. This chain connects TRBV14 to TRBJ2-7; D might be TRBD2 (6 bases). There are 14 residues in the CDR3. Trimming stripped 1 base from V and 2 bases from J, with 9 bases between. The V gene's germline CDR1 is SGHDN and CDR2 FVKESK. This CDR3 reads CASSQAEGPYEQYF. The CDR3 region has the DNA TGTGCCAGCAGCCAAGCGGAGGGGCCCTACGAGCAGTACTTC. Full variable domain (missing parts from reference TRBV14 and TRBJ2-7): EAGVTQFPSHSVIEKGQTVTLRCDPISGHDNLYWYRRVMGKEIKFLLHFVKESKQDESGMPNNRFLAERTGGTYSTLKVQPAELEDSGVYFCASSQAEGPYEQYFGPGTRLTVT.

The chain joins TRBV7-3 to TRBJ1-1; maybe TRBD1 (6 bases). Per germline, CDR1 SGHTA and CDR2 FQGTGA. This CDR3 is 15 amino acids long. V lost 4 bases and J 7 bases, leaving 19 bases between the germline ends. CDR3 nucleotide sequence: TGTGCCAGCAGCTCACCGGGGGCCGGGGGGGGTGAAGCTTTCTTT. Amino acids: CASSSPGAGGGEAFF.

CDR3 region: CASSLSRGGWFNEQFF. The CDR3 DNA reads as TGTGCCAGCAGCTTGAGTCGGGGGGGGTGGTTCAATGAGCAGTTCTTC. This chain links TRBV5-4 with TRBJ2-1; 8 positions agree with TRBD2. CDR1 is SGHNT and CDR2 is YYREEE in the germline V gene (reference sequence). The CDR3 extends over 16 amino acids. V lost 1 base and J lost 6; bases outside the gene matches: 9.

DNA for the CDR3: TGTGCCAGCCGGAAACCTAGACAGGGCCTGGAAGAGACCCAGTACTTC. It codes for CASRKPRQGLEETQYF. V usage is TRBV28 and J usage is TRBJ2-5, with 7 bases lining up with TRBD1. Germline CDR1 reads MDHEN; CDR2 reads SYDVKM. CDR3 length: 16 amino acids. Trimming at V came to 8 bases and at J to 3 bases, leaving 15 bases not matched to a gene. Complete variable domain (other parts from reference TRBV28 and TRBJ2-5): DVKVTQSSRYLVKRTGEKVFLECVQDMDHENMFWYRQDPGLGLRLIYFSYDVKMKEKGDIPEGYSVSREKKERFSLILESASTNQTSMYLCASRKPRQGLEETQYFGPGTRLLVL.

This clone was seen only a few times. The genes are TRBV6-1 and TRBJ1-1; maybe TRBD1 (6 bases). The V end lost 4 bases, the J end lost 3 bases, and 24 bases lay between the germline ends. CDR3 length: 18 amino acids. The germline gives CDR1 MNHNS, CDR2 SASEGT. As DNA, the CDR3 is TGTGCCAGCAGTGTTACCCTCTACGAGGGGGAAGTGCACACTGAAGCTTTCTTT. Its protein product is CASSVTLYEGEVHTEAFF.

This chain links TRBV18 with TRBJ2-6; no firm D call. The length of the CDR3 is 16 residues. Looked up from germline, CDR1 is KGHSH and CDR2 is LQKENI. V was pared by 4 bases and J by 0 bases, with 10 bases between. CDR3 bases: TGTGCCAGCTCACGGGCCATTAGCTCTGGGGCCAACGTCCTGACTTTC. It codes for CASSRAISSGANVLTF.

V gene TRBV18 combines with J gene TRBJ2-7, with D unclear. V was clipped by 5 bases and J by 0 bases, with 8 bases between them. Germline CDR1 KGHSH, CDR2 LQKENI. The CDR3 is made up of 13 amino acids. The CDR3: CASSTTDSYEQYF. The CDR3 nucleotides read TGTGCCAGCTCAACGACTGACTCCTACGAGCAGTACTTC.

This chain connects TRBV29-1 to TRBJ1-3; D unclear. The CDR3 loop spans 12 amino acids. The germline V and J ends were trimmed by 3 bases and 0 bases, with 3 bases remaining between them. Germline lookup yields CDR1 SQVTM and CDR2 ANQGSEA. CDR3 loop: CSVDSSGNTIYF. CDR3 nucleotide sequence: TGCAGCGTTGATAGCTCTGGAAACACCATATATTTT.

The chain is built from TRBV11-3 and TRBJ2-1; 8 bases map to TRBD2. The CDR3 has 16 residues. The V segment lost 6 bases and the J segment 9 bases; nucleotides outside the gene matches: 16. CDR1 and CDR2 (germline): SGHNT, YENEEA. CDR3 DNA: TGTGCCAGCAGAGTCGGGGGGACCTCCAGCGGGGGTGAGCAGTTCTTC. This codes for CASRVGGTSSGGEQFF.

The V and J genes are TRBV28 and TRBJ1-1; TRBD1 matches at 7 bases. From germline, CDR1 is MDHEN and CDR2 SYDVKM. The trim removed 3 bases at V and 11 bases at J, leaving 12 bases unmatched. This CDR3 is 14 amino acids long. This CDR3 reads CASSFGQGVGAAFF. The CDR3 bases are TGTGCCAGCAGTTTCGGCCAGGGGGTCGGTGCGGCTTTCTTT.

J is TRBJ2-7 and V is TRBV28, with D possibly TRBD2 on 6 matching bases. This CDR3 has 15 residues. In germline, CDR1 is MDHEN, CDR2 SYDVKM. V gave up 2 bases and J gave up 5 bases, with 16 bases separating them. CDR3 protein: CASSLPRLAGNEQYF. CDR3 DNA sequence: TGTGCCAGCAGTTTACCCCGTTTGGCGGGGAACGAGCAGTACTTC.

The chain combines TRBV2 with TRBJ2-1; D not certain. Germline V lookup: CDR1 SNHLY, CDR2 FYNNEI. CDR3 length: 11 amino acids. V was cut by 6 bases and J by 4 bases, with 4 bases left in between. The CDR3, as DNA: TGTGCCAGCAGCCCGTACAATGAGCAGTTCTTC. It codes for CASSPYNEQFF.

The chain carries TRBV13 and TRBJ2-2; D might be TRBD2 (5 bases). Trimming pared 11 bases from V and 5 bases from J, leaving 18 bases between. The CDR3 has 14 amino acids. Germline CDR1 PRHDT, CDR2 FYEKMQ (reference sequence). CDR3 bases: TGTGCCTCCAGAGCCCCGACGGGGACCGGGGAGCTGTTTTTT. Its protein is CASRAPTGTGELFF.

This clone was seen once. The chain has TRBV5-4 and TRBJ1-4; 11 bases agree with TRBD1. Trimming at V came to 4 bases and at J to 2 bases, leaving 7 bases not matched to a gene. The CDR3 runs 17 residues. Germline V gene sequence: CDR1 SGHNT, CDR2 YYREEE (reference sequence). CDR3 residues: CASSQGGQGGTNEKLFF. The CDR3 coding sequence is TGTGCCAGCAGCCAGGGGGGACAGGGGGGTACTAATGAAAAACTGTTTTTT. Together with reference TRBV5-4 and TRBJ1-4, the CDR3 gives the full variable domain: ETGVTQSPTHLIKTRGQQVTLRCSSQSGHNTVSWYQQALGQGPQFIFQYYREEENGRGNFPPRFSGLQFPNYSSELNVNALELDDSALYLCASSQGGQGGTNEKLFFGSGTQLSVL.

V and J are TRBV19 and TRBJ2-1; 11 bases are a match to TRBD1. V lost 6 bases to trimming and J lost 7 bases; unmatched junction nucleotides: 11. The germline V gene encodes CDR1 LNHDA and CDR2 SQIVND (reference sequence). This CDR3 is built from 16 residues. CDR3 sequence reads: CASRLLGQGAYNEQFF. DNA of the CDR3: TGTGCCAGTAGGCTTCTAGGACAGGGGGCTTATAATGAGCAGTTCTTC.

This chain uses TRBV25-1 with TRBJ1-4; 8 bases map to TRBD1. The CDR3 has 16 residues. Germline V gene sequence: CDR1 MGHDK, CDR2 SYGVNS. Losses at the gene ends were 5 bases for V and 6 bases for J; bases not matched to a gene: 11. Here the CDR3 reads CASSQTGATVDEKLFF. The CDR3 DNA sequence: TGTGCCAGCAGTCAGACAGGGGCCACCGTTGATGAAAAACTGTTTTTT.

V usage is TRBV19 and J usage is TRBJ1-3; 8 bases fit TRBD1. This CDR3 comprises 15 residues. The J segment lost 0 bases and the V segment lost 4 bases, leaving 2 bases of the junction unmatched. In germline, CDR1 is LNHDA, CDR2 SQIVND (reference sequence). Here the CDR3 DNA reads TGTGCCAGTAGTACGACAGGGGACTCTGGAAACACCATATATTTT. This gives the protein CASSTTGDSGNTIYF.

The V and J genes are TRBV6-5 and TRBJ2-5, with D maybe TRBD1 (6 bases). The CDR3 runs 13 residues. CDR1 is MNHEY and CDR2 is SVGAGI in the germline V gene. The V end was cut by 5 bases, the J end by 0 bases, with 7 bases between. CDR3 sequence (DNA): TGTGCCAGCAGTAGGACAGACCAAGAGACCCAGTACTTC. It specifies CASSRTDQETQYF.

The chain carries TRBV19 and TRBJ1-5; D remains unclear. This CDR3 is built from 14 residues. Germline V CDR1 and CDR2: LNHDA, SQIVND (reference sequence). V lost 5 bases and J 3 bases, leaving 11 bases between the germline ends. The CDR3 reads CASSPGGHNQPQHF. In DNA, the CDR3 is TGTGCCAGTAGTCCGGGCGGGCACAATCAGCCCCAGCATTTT.

The CDR3 nucleotides read TGTGCCACCAGTGATGTGTCGGATCAGCCCCAGCATTTT. Its protein is CATSDVSDQPQHF. The rearrangement links TRBV24-1 to TRBJ1-5; D not resolved. V dropped 3 bases and J dropped 5 bases, with 7 bases sitting between them. Germline V lookup: CDR1 KGHDR, CDR2 SFDVKD. The length of the CDR3 is 13 residues.